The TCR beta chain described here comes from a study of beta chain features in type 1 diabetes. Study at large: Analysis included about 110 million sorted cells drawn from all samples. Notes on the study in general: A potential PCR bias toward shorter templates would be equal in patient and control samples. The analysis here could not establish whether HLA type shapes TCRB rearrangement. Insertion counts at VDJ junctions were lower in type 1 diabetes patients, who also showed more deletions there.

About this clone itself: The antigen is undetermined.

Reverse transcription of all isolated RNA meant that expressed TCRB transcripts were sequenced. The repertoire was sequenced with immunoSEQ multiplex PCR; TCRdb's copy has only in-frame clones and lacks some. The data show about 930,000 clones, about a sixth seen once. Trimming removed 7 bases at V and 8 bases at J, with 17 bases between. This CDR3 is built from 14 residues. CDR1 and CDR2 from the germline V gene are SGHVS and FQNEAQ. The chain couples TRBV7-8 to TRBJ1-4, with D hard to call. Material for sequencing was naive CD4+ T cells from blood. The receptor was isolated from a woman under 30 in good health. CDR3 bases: TGTGCCAGCACCCCCCTCGGAGGGAACGAAAAACTGTTTTTT. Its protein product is CASTPLGGNEKLFF.